Each of the 17 T cell receptor beta chains below was sequenced from the same sample in a study of cytomegalovirus exposure and HLA in healthy donors. Primers included in the PCR were 60 Vbeta and 13 Jbeta primers. Only in-frame clones appear in the TCRdb table, and some are missing; sequencing was by immunoSEQ multiplex PCR. The data hold 200,000 or so clones, with 78% observed a single time. Sequenced: PBMCs. The receptors here all came from a woman aged 25 to 39 in good health and CMV-seropositive.

The chain combines TRBV4-1 with TRBJ2-2; D possibly corresponds to TRBD1 (5 bases). Trimming removed 4 bases from V and 4 bases from J, with 16 bases in between. The CDR3 has 16 residues. Germline CDR1 and CDR2: MGHRA and YSYEKL. This CDR3 is CASSRSIQGSTGELFF. The CDR3 DNA reads TGCGCCAGCAGCCGTAGTATCCAGGGATCCACCGGGGAGCTGTTTTTT.

A few counts support this clone. This chain uses TRBV28 with TRBJ1-2; the D gene is possibly TRBD1 (6 bases). CDR3 size: 14 residues. The V gene's germline CDR1 is MDHEN and CDR2 SYDVKM. V shed 3 bases and J shed 1 base, with 9 bases lying between them. DNA of the CDR3: TGTGCCAGCAGTTTGAACAGGGTTAACTATGGCTACACCTTC. Protein product: CASSLNRVNYGYTF.

The V gene is TRBV11-2, the J gene TRBJ2-5; D gene unclear. This CDR3 has 14 residues. V lost 2 bases and J 5 bases, leaving 12 bases between the germline ends. Germline lookup yields CDR1 SGHAT and CDR2 FQNNGV. The CDR3, as DNA: TGTGCCAGCAGCTTAAGTGTCATCGGGGAGACCCAGTACTTC. This sequence encodes CASSLSVIGETQYF.

V usage is TRBV27 and J usage is TRBJ2-3; 7 bases align to TRBD1. Germline V gene lookup returns CDR1 MNHEY and CDR2 SMNVEV (reference sequence). This CDR3 contains 15 residues. V was clipped by 5 bases and J by 5 bases; unmatched bases: 10. CDR3 bases: TGTGCCAGCAGTGGACACAGGGGTGGTGGAGATACGCAGTATTTT. Protein: CASSGHRGGGDTQYF.

This chain links TRBV27 with TRBJ1-5; the match to TRBD1 covers 8 bases. Per germline, CDR1 MNHEY and CDR2 SMNVEV (reference sequence). The CDR3 totals 18 residues. Trimming cost V 5 bases and J 0 bases; bases outside gene matches: 12. CDR3 region: CASSPLDRAKYSNQPQHF. CDR3 DNA sequence: TGTGCCAGCAGTCCGCTGGACAGGGCCAAATATAGCAATCAGCCCCAGCATTTT.

This chain connects TRBV6-6 to TRBJ1-5; the D gene is possibly TRBD1 (5 bases). This CDR3 is 13 amino acids long. Germline assignment: CDR1 MNHNY and CDR2 SVGAGI (reference sequence). V lost 3 bases to trimming and J lost 7 bases, with 10 bases between them. CDR3 in amino acids: CASSYGARQPQHF. For the CDR3, the DNA is TGTGCCAGCAGTTATGGGGCGAGACAGCCCCAGCATTTT.

V gene TRBV4-3 combines with J gene TRBJ1-5, with D perhaps matching TRBD1 (5 bases). V gave up 3 bases and J gave up 8 bases, with 14 bases separating them. In germline, CDR1 is LGHNA, CDR2 YSLEER. CDR3 length equals 14 residues. Written as DNA, the CDR3 is TGCGCCAGCAGCCAGGTACCGACAGAGAAGCCCCAGCATTTT. Translating gives CASSQVPTEKPQHF.

The chain carries TRBV7-2 and TRBJ2-7; a weak D match, TRBD1 (6 bases). Germline loops: CDR1 SGHTA, CDR2 FQGNSA. V gave up 4 bases and J gave up 5 bases, with 15 bases separating them. The CDR3 length is 14 residues. As DNA, the CDR3 is TGTGCCAGCAGCTCATACAGGGAATCGAACGAGCAGTACTTC. This gives the protein CASSSYRESNEQYF.

CDR3 DNA: TGTGCCAGCAGCCCGAGCGGCCTAGCGGGAGTTTTTACCAAAAACATTCAGTACTTC. It encodes CASSPSGLAGVFTKNIQYF. The chain carries TRBV11-2 and TRBJ2-4; 10 bases line up with TRBD2. V lost 5 bases to trimming and J lost 2 bases; unmatched junction nucleotides: 15. Germline V gene data show CDR1 as SGHAT and CDR2 as FQNNGV. This CDR3 region has 19 residues. The full variable domain, in which reference TRBV11-2 and TRBJ2-4 provide the parts outside the CDR3, is EAGVAQSPRYKIIEKRQSVAFWCNPISGHATLYWYQQILGQGPKLLIQFQNNGVVDDSQLPKDRFSAERLKGVDSTLKIQPAKLEDSAVYLCASSPSGLAGVFTKNIQYFGAGTRLSVL.

This chain links TRBV6-1 with TRBJ1-4; TRBD1 matches 8 bases. In germline, CDR1 is MNHNS, CDR2 SASEGT. V trimming: 7 bases; J trimming: 6 bases; junction bases outside the gene matches: 10. The CDR3 extends over 15 amino acids. The CDR3 here is CASTGIGTGDEKLFF. The CDR3 DNA reads TGTGCCAGCACGGGAATCGGGACAGGAGATGAAAAACTGTTTTTT.

The V gene is TRBV5-1, the J gene TRBJ1-6; maybe TRBD1 (6 bases). Germline V lookup: CDR1 SGHRS, CDR2 YFSETQ. V was trimmed by 4 bases and J by 0 bases, leaving 11 bases between them. The CDR3 runs to 16 residues. This CDR3 is CASSTQGSSYNSPLHF. The CDR3 bases are TGCGCCAGCAGCACCCAGGGGAGCTCCTATAATTCACCCCTCCACTTT.

The rearrangement joins TRBV9 to TRBJ2-1; a weak D match, TRBD1 (5 bases). From germline, CDR1 is SGDLS and CDR2 YYNGEE. Trimming took off 4 bases at V and 1 base at J, with 12 bases between the two ends. This CDR3 is 15 amino acids long. CDR3 sequence reads: CASSPGRQSYNEQFF. The DNA for the CDR3 is TGTGCCAGCAGCCCGGGCCGACAGTCCTACAATGAGCAGTTCTTC. The full variable domain, with the rest looked up from reference TRBV9 and TRBJ2-1, is DSGVTQTPKHLITATGQRVTLRCSPRSGDLSVYWYQQSLDQGLQFLIQYYNGEERAKGNILERFSAQQFPDLHSELNLSSLELGDSALYFCASSPGRQSYNEQFFGPGTRLTVL.

This sequence joins TRBV7-2 and TRBJ1-2, with D unclear. This CDR3 contains 14 residues. Germline assignment: CDR1 SGHTA and CDR2 FQGNSA. Trimming left V 5 bases short and J 8 bases short, with 18 bases between. CDR3 DNA sequence: TGTGCCAGCAGCAGCGCGGCCCCCAGCCCCGGCTACACCTTC. It specifies CASSSAAPSPGYTF. Full variable domain (outside the CDR3, taken from reference TRBV7-2 and TRBJ1-2): GAGVSQSPSNKVTEKGKDVELRCDPISGHTALYWYRQSLGQGLEFLIYFQGNSAPDKSGLPSDRFSAERTGGSVSTLTIQRTQQEDSAVYLCASSSAAPSPGYTFGSGTRLTVV.

V and J are TRBV11-3 and TRBJ2-7; maybe TRBD1 (9 bases). There are 15 residues in the CDR3. The germline V gene encodes CDR1 SGHNT and CDR2 YENEEA. Between the trimmed V and J ends, which lost 5 bases and 4 bases, there was a span of 18 bases. The CDR3 coding sequence is TGTGCCAGCAGCCGGGGGGGACAGGGTCGGTACGAGCAGTACTTC. This encodes CASSRGGQGRYEQYF.

The chain couples TRBV19 to TRBJ2-1; 10 positions match TRBD1. Germline V CDR1 and CDR2: LNHDA, SQIVND (reference sequence). This CDR3 comprises 14 residues. Losses at the gene ends were 7 bases for V and 7 bases for J; bases not matched to a gene: 7. DNA for the CDR3: TGTGCCAGTATAAGACAGGGGGCTGAGAATGAGCAGTTCTTC. Encoded protein: CASIRQGAENEQFF. The whole variable domain, filled in from reference TRBV19 and TRBJ2-1, reads DGGITQSPKYLFRKEGQNVTLSCEQNLNHDAMYWYRQDPGQGLRLIYYSQIVNDFQKGDIAEGYSVSREKKESFPLTVTSAQKNPTAFYLCASIRQGAENEQFFGPGTRLTVL.

This clone has just a few counts. This chain links TRBV28 with TRBJ2-3, with D possibly matching TRBD2 (6 bases). The CDR3 totals 14 residues. Germline V gene data show CDR1 as MDHEN and CDR2 as SYDVKM. Trimming stripped 8 bases from V and 2 bases from J, with 14 bases between. The CDR3 is CASHRGTSTDTQYF. Written as DNA, the CDR3 is TGTGCCAGCCACCGGGGGACTTCCACAGATACGCAGTATTTT.

The chain links TRBV28 to TRBJ1-2, with D unresolved. Germline-derived CDR1 and CDR2 are MDHEN and SYDVKM. V was pared by 4 bases and J by 8 bases, with 17 bases between. The CDR3 is 14 amino acids. CDR3 sequence: CASSYIGVVVGYTF. The CDR3 coding sequence is TGTGCCAGCAGTTATATCGGGGTCGTAGTCGGCTACACCTTC.